A selection of T cell receptor beta chains follows, all from one sample in a study of blood T cell repertoires in COVID-19. TCRdb's copy holds only in-frame clones and misses some; the assay was immunoSEQ multiplex PCR. The sample has some 130,000 clones; approximately 74% are singletons. Material for sequencing was peripheral blood. The receptors were sampled from a woman between 70 and 85 years old with acute or convalescent COVID-19. CDR3s include the opening cysteine and the closing phenylalanine or tryptophan. Each record gives: J gene, V gene, CDR3 protein.

j_gene: TRBJ1-5; v_gene: TRBV7-8; CDR3aa: CASSSDPGQGYQPQHF
j_gene: TRBJ1-1; v_gene: TRBV6-5; CDR3aa: CATIPVTGEAEAFF
j_gene: TRBJ2-5; v_gene: TRBV19; CDR3aa: CASSIEGAGRRQETQYF
j_gene: TRBJ2-1; v_gene: TRBV29-1; CDR3aa: CSVDGTSSYNEQFF
j_gene: TRBJ2-2; v_gene: TRBV25-1; CDR3aa: CASSEGQGYTGELFF
j_gene: TRBJ1-4; v_gene: TRBV6-2/TRBV6-3; CDR3aa: CASSGNREKEKLFF
j_gene: TRBJ1-2; v_gene: TRBV5-1; CDR3aa: CASTQGTGTRGGYTF
j_gene: TRBJ2-7; v_gene: TRBV6-6; CDR3aa: CASSRTTSGTLNSYEQYF
j_gene: TRBJ1-3; v_gene: TRBV4-1; CDR3aa: CASSQDEWGAGNTIYF
j_gene: TRBJ2-1; v_gene: TRBV5-1; CDR3aa: CASIAGGGYNEQFF
j_gene: TRBJ2-7; v_gene: TRBV4-1; CDR3aa: CASSQDGTYSYEQYF
j_gene: TRBJ1-1; v_gene: TRBV3-1/TRBV3-2; CDR3aa: CASSQEVIRTGLEVGAFF
j_gene: TRBJ1-6; v_gene: TRBV11-2; CDR3aa: CASSFLHPNSPLHF
j_gene: TRBJ2-7; v_gene: TRBV5-6; CDR3aa: CASSLGPSVDYEQYF
j_gene: TRBJ1-2; v_gene: TRBV7-2; CDR3aa: CASSPKTGSDGYTF
j_gene: TRBJ1-2; v_gene: TRBV9; CDR3aa: CASSAEPWRGLGAF
j_gene: TRBJ1-1; v_gene: TRBV6-5; CDR3aa: CASSFGQAEAFF
j_gene: TRBJ2-2; v_gene: TRBV9; CDR3aa: CASSVHRGGTGELFF
j_gene: TRBJ2-5; v_gene: TRBV7-2; CDR3aa: CASSADLETQYF
j_gene: TRBJ2-3; v_gene: TRBV19; CDR3aa: CASTETSGIPDTQYF
j_gene: TRBJ2-3; v_gene: TRBV27; CDR3aa: CASSPWDRATDTQYF
j_gene: TRBJ2-7; v_gene: TRBV6-1; CDR3aa: CASSHGSTGSYEQYF
j_gene: TRBJ2-7; v_gene: TRBV6-5; CDR3aa: CASSYSRAPYYEQYF
j_gene: TRBJ2-7; v_gene: TRBV9; CDR3aa: CASSVEGSSYEQYF
j_gene: TRBJ2-5; v_gene: TRBV10-2; CDR3aa: CASSEFWASGVETQYF
j_gene: TRBJ1-5; v_gene: TRBV6-1; CDR3aa: CASSEQGSNQPQHF
j_gene: TRBJ2-3; v_gene: TRBV7-9; CDR3aa: CASSLGGVLTDTQYF
j_gene: TRBJ1-1; v_gene: TRBV2; CDR3aa: CASSRTGEAEAFF
j_gene: TRBJ2-3; v_gene: TRBV7-2; CDR3aa: CASSTRSGGLTDTQYF
j_gene: TRBJ1-6; v_gene: TRBV28; CDR3aa: CASSFQASPLHF
j_gene: TRBJ2-5; v_gene: TRBV4-1; CDR3aa: CASSQGGLQETQYF
j_gene: TRBJ1-2; v_gene: TRBV19; CDR3aa: CASSMDPGQARVTYGYTF
j_gene: TRBJ1-2; v_gene: TRBV19; CDR3aa: CASSIDPIRDYTF
j_gene: TRBJ1-1; v_gene: TRBV11-2; CDR3aa: CASSFSSAGAAGTEAFF
j_gene: TRBJ2-1; v_gene: TRBV24-1; CDR3aa: CATSPTGGLSNEQFF
j_gene: TRBJ2-7; v_gene: TRBV6-5; CDR3aa: CASGQGYEQYF
j_gene: TRBJ2-1; v_gene: TRBV6-2/TRBV6-3; CDR3aa: CASSYTGLAGTRGGDEQFF
j_gene: TRBJ2-1; v_gene: TRBV29-1; CDR3aa: CSVEGARGDWFF
j_gene: TRBJ2-2; v_gene: TRBV7-3; CDR3aa: CASSLGGLAGTGELFF
j_gene: TRBJ2-1; v_gene: TRBV20-1; CDR3aa: CSASGWGVSSSYNEQFF
j_gene: TRBJ2-6; v_gene: TRBV6-1; CDR3aa: CASSVPRGTGMAGANVLTF
j_gene: TRBJ2-7; v_gene: TRBV28; CDR3aa: CASSLAGGDYEQYF
j_gene: TRBJ2-2; v_gene: TRBV18; CDR3aa: CASSPPTGLGTGELFF
j_gene: TRBJ2-7; v_gene: TRBV5-5; CDR3aa: CASSLRTGGAGEQYF
j_gene: TRBJ1-3; v_gene: TRBV7-2; CDR3aa: CASSLRQDTIYF
j_gene: TRBJ2-3; v_gene: TRBV11-2; CDR3aa: CASSLQGGSTDTQYF
j_gene: TRBJ2-4; v_gene: TRBV5-8; CDR3aa: CASETGNIQYF
j_gene: TRBJ2-3; v_gene: TRBV5-1; CDR3aa: CASSLGQRGDTDTQYF
j_gene: TRBJ2-1; v_gene: TRBV11-2; CDR3aa: CASSLDQDRGYNEQFF
j_gene: TRBJ1-5; v_gene: TRBV19; CDR3aa: CASSRTGGSQPQHF
j_gene: TRBJ2-7; v_gene: TRBV12-5; CDR3aa: CASGKTSGTEEQYF
j_gene: TRBJ1-2; v_gene: TRBV10-3; CDR3aa: CAISDPLGQAYSNYGYTF
j_gene: TRBJ1-6; v_gene: TRBV28; CDR3aa: CASSPRGRYNSPLHF
j_gene: TRBJ1-1; v_gene: TRBV9; CDR3aa: CASSPRGQNTEAFF
j_gene: TRBJ1-5; v_gene: TRBV30; CDR3aa: CAWSWTGNQPQHF